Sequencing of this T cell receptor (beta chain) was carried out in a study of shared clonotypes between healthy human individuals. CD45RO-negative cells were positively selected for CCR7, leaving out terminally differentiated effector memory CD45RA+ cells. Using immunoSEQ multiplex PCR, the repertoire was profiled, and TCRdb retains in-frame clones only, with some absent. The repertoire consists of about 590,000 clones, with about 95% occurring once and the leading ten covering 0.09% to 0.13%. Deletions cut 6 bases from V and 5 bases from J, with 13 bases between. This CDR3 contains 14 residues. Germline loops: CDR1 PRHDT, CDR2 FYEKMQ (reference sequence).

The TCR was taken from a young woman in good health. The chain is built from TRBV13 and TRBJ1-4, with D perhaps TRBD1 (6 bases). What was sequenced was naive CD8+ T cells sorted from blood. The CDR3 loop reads CASRPTGPNEKLFF. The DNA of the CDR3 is TGTGCCAGCAGACCAACAGGGCCCAATGAAAAACTGTTTTTT.